The TCR beta chain described here comes from a study of T cells after yellow fever vaccination. The table lists this clonotype with a few counts. Its antigen is not known. The CDR3 length is 16 residues. In germline, CDR1 is MNHNS, CDR2 SASEGT. V was pared by 4 bases and J by 2 bases, with 15 bases between. The authors made TCR cDNA by 5'RACE template switching, adding a universal primer site and UMIs. One entry per CDR3 protein results from TCRdb running MiXCR on the 5' RACE reads. This repertoire shows approximately 300,000 distinct CDR3 sequences, around a tenth found once; its top ten account for 3% to 4%. Findings and limits, study-wide: Highly abundant clonotypes carried over from the bulk population could end up in FACS-sorted repertoires as contaminants. Among primary-vaccination clones, most reappeared after the booster, at roughly 95% for CD4 and around 90% for CD8.

The sequences come from CD4+ T cells sorted from PBMCs, collected 45 days after the yellow fever booster vaccination. The origin of this receptor is a man aged 18 to 29 who received the YFV17D yellow fever vaccine. The chain carries TRBV6-1 and TRBJ1-5, with D possibly being TRBD1 (5 bases). The CDR3 loop reads CASSGYIRVGNQPQHF. CDR3 coding DNA: TGTGCCAGCAGTGGTTACATCAGGGTCGGCAATCAGCCCCAGCATTTT.